The 12 T cell receptor beta chains below come from one sample, sequenced in a study of blood T cell repertoires in COVID-19. Here immunoSEQ multiplex PCR was the method, and the copy in TCRdb shows in-frame clones only, minus some. The sample records over 200,000 clones, over 75% being singletons. Material: PBMCs or T cells enriched from blood (not recorded which). The receptors were sampled from a woman aged 25 to 39 who had been exposed to COVID-19.

CDR3 sequence (DNA): TGTGCCTCCTACGGGGGGGGGTTTGGACTAACCGGATACAATGAGCAGTTCTTC. This translates into CASYGGGFGLTGYNEQFF. V and J are TRBV2 and TRBJ2-1; 8 positions match TRBD2. V dropped 11 bases and J dropped 4; count of bases not matched to a gene: 22. Looked up from germline, CDR1 is SNHLY and CDR2 is FYNNEI. The CDR3 runs to 18 residues.

V gene TRBV19 combines with J gene TRBJ1-2, with 7 bases aligning to TRBD1. V lost 5 bases and J lost 8; bases outside the gene matches: 8. Germline CDR1 and CDR2: LNHDA and SQIVND (reference sequence). The CDR3 runs 13 residues. The CDR3 here is CASSPQTGKGYTF. CDR3 nucleotide sequence: TGTGCCAGTAGTCCTCAGACAGGGAAAGGCTACACCTTC.

V usage is TRBV5-4 and J usage is TRBJ2-2, with TRBD2 matching 10 bases. Germline CDR1 and CDR2: SGHNT and YYREEE (reference sequence). The CDR3 is 18 amino acids. The V gene end was trimmed by 1 base and the J gene end by 2 bases; junction bases not matched to a gene: 8. Here the CDR3 reads CASSLTSGTLKNTGELFF. As DNA, the CDR3 is TGTGCCAGCAGCTTGACTAGCGGGACGTTAAAAAACACCGGGGAGCTGTTTTTT. The full variable domain, rest sourced from reference TRBV5-4 and TRBJ2-2, is ETGVTQSPTHLIKTRGQQVTLRCSSQSGHNTVSWYQQALGQGPQFIFQYYREEENGRGNFPPRFSGLQFPNYSSELNVNALELDDSALYLCASSLTSGTLKNTGELFFGEGSRLTVL.

The chain recombines TRBV5-1 with TRBJ1-4, with TRBD1 identical over 9 bases. V was pared by 4 bases and J by 6 bases, with 4 bases of the junction left unmatched. CDR3 size: 14 residues. Germline values: CDR1 SGHRS, CDR2 YFSETQ. CDR3 DNA sequence: TGCGCCAGCAGCCCGGACAGGGGAGATGAAAAACTGTTTTTT. This codes for CASSPDRGDEKLFF.

The CDR3 loop is CASSETGTSIRGEQFF. The CDR3 DNA follows: TGCGCCAGCAGCGAGACCGGGACTAGCATCCGTGGTGAGCAGTTCTTC. V gene TRBV5-1 combines with J gene TRBJ2-1; 9 positions agree with TRBD2. After removal of 4 bases from V and 9 bases from J, the junction contained 14 bases not matched to a gene. CDR3 length: 16 amino acids. The germline V gene encodes CDR1 SGHRS and CDR2 YFSETQ. The variable domain in full, with the rest retrieved from reference TRBV5-1 and TRBJ2-1, is KAGVTQTPRYLIKTRGQQVTLSCSPISGHRSVSWYQQTPGQGLQFLFEYFSETQRNKGNFPGRFSGRQFSNSRSEMNVSTLELGDSALYLCASSETGTSIRGEQFFGPGTRLTVL.

This sequence joins TRBV27 and TRBJ1-6; 9 nucleotides match TRBD1. CDR3 size: 16 residues. Germline values: CDR1 MNHEY, CDR2 SMNVEV (reference sequence). With V trimmed by 3 bases and J by 6 bases, 6 bases remained unmatched. CDR3 sequence reads: CASSFAGTGRNSPLHF. The CDR3 DNA reads as TGTGCCAGCAGTTTTGCCGGGACAGGGCGTAATTCACCCCTCCACTTT.

This clone was recorded only once. This chain connects TRBV19 to TRBJ1-1; 7 bases line up with TRBD1. Germline V lookup: CDR1 LNHDA, CDR2 SQIVND (reference sequence). V lost 2 bases and J lost 3; bases outside the gene matches: 3. This CDR3 spans 14 amino acids. CDR3 residues: CASSIRGLDTEAFF. CDR3 coding DNA: TGTGCCAGTAGTATAAGGGGGCTCGACACTGAAGCTTTCTTT.

This clone was seen once. The chain is built from TRBV19 and TRBJ2-1; the match to TRBD2 covers 10 bases. In germline, CDR1 is LNHDA, CDR2 SQIVND (reference sequence). The V gene end was trimmed by 6 bases and the J gene end by 1 base; junction bases not matched to a gene: 6. The CDR3 runs to 16 residues. CDR3 residues: CASSPTSGTSYNEQFF. DNA for the CDR3: TGTGCCAGTAGCCCCACTAGCGGGACTTCCTACAATGAGCAGTTCTTC.

The chain recombines TRBV6-1 with TRBJ1-2; 7 nucleotides align to TRBD1. Germline V gives CDR1 MNHNS, CDR2 SASEGT. This CDR3 contains 15 residues. Trimming took 2 bases from V and 5 from J; bases not matched to a gene: 8. For the CDR3, the DNA is TGTGCCAGCAGTGAAACAGGGGACGGCGGGTATGGCTACACCTTC. Its translation: CASSETGDGGYGYTF.

V gene TRBV4-1 combines with J gene TRBJ1-2, with a possible D match to TRBD1 (6 bases). The CDR3 consists of 15 residues. Germline V lookup: CDR1 MGHRA, CDR2 YSYEKL. V lost 3 bases to trimming and J lost 2 bases, with 13 bases between them. CDR3 bases: TGCGCCAGCAGCCAGTCAGGGGCAGGAAACTATGGCTACACCTTC. It encodes CASSQSGAGNYGYTF.

The chain has TRBV18 and TRBJ2-7; TRBD1 is a possible D gene (6 bases). Germline lookup yields CDR1 KGHSH and CDR2 LQKENI. CDR3 length: 15 amino acids. With 0 bases removed from V and 2 bases from J, the gap between germline ends came to 11 bases. The CDR3 here is CASSPPTGSPYEQYF. The CDR3, as DNA: TGTGCCAGCTCACCACCGACAGGTAGTCCCTACGAGCAGTACTTC.

The J gene is TRBJ2-1, the V gene TRBV9; 7 nucleotides align to TRBD2. There are 16 residues in the CDR3. CDR1 is SGDLS and CDR2 is YYNGEE in the germline V gene. After removal of 0 bases from V and 2 bases from J, the junction contained 5 bases not matched to a gene. The CDR3 reads CASSVEGGLTYNEQFF. Here the CDR3 DNA reads TGTGCCAGCAGCGTAGAGGGAGGGTTAACCTACAATGAGCAGTTCTTC.